The clone carrying this T cell receptor (beta chain) was counted at least ten times. This sample includes further DNA sequences coding for the same CDR3. Per the original methods: Reference gene primers were amplified, and this amplification served to estimate nucleated cell counts. Data came from immunoSEQ multiplex PCR; TCRdb stores just in-frame clones and leaves some out. The V and J calls and clone size were taken over from that table, and D and trimming were inferred from the DNA. The sample has some 250,000 clones; about four fifths are singletons. This record comes from a study of blood T cell repertoires in COVID-19. Study summary: Collection of acute and convalescent COVID-19 samples took place in the United States, Italy and Spain. T cells, B-cell-depleted T cells, or PBMCs supplied cDNA or gDNA.

Germline assignment: CDR1 SGHRS and CDR2 YFSETQ. The V and J ends lost 0 bases and 5 bases, in that order; junction bases with no gene match: 2. The CDR3 is made up of 16 amino acids. The chain carries TRBV5-1 and TRBJ2-1; 13 bases line up with TRBD2. The receptor's source is a man aged 80 or over with acute or convalescent COVID-19. Sequences were obtained from peripheral blood. The CDR3 bases are TGCGCCAGCAGCTTGGGGGGGACTAGCGGGAACAATGAGCAGTTCTTC. Translating it yields CASSLGGTSGNNEQFF.